The clone carrying this TCR beta chain came up many times. No antigen is known for it. This entry comes from a study of neurological immune-mediated disorders. The study, taken as a whole, reports: On phylogenetic grouping, the repertoires of 18 of 34 multiple sclerosis patients fell within one related-CDR3 cluster, constituting a possible signature. HTLV-1-associated myelopathy had the most TCR clonal expansion, while multiple sclerosis had the least, a level that fell below healthy controls.

Synthesis of cDNA was accomplished via 5'RACE employing 10-nucleotide random UMIs. TCRdb reprocessed the 5' RACE reads via MiXCR and lists one record per CDR3 protein. Counted here are tens of thousands of distinct CDR3 sequences, 2.6% occurring once; the ten biggest clones make up over 0.95%. CDR3 length: 15 amino acids. Germline CDR1 is DFQATT and CDR2 is SNEGSKA (reference sequence). V shed 3 bases and J shed 2 bases, with 15 bases lying between them. This receptor was identified in a woman younger than 45 with multiple sclerosis. Sample: PBMCs. The V and J genes are TRBV20-1 and TRBJ2-3; D is unclear. The CDR3, as DNA: TGCAGTGCTAGGCGCGTCTCCGACCTCACAGATACGCAGTATTTT. Protein sequence: CSARRVSDLTDTQYF.